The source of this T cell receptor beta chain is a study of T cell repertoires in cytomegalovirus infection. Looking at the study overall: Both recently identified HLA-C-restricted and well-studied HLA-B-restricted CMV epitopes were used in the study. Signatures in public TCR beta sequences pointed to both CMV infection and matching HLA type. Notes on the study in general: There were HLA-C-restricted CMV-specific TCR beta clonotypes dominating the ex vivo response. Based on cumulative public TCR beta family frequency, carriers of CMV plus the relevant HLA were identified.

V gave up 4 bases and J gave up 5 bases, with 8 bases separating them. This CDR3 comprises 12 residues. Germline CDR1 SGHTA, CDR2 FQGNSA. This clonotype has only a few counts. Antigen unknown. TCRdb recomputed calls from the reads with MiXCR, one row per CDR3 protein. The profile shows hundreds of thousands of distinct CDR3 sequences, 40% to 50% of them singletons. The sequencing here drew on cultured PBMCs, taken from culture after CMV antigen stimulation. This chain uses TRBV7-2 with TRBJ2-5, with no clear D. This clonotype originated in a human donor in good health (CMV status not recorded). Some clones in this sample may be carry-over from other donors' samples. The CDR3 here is CASSSPSETQYF. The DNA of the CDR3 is TGTGCCAGCAGCTCACCCTCGGAGACCCAGTACTTC.